This TCR beta chain was sequenced in a study of T cell responses to AZD1222 COVID-19 vaccine. This CDR3 has 13 amino acids. Germline CDR1 reads LGHNA; CDR2 reads YSLEER. With 0 bases removed from V and 1 base from J, the gap between germline ends came to 3 bases. Profiled with immunoSEQ multiplex PCR; TCRdb holds only in-frame clones, not every one. The data show 100,000 to 130,000 clones, roughly nine tenths seen once. Worth noting for this clone: Other DNA sequences in this specimen translate into the identical CDR3.

Sequenced material: peripheral blood, taken on day 0 of MenACWY control vaccination. The V call is TRBV4-3, the J call TRBJ1-1; the D is unclear. This TCR was recovered from an adult in good health. CDR3 sequence: CASSQDRNTEAFF. The CDR3 DNA reads TGCGCCAGCAGCCAAGACAGGAACACTGAAGCTTTCTTT.